Here is one T cell receptor (beta chain) with its context. This study enrolled people aged about 18 to 100 from 24 US geographic areas. Each participant's cohort was designated according to participant-reported clinical history. This sample is part of a study of blood T cell repertoires in COVID-19. Study-level information: T cells, B-cell-depleted T cells, or PBMCs provided the cDNA or gDNA that served as material.

J gave up 3 bases and V 4 bases, and 6 bases lay outside the gene matches. This CDR3 region has 14 residues. In germline, CDR1 is SGHNT, CDR2 YYREEE (reference sequence). As processed by the authors: Using reference gene primer amplification, nucleated cell counts were estimated. Method: immunoSEQ multiplex PCR; TCRdb's copy keeps in-frame clones and lacks some. From that table come the V and J calls and clone size; the DNA was used to work out D and trimming. The data show approximately 390,000 clones, roughly 88% seen once. The V call is TRBV5-4, the J call TRBJ2-5; 7 bases agree with TRBD2. This TCR was recovered from a woman in her forties with acute COVID-19. The sequencing sample was made of PBMCs or T cells enriched from blood (not recorded which). Here the CDR3 DNA reads TGTGCCAGCAGCCCGTCCGGGGGGAAAGAGACCCAGTACTTC. Its protein is CASSPSGGKETQYF.